One sample yielded the 27 T cell receptor beta chains listed below, sequenced in a study of T cell repertoires in aging, cancer and after chemotherapy. Amplification of TCR beta used genomic DNA extracted from peripheral blood. Multiplex touch-down PCR with TRB-A/B primers amplified rearranged V-D-J TRB sequences. TCRdb processed the multiplex PCR reads anew with MiXCR; each CDR3 protein has one entry. The table has roughly 7,800 distinct CDR3 sequences, around half seen once. Specimen: blood. The receptor set was obtained from a human donor with a solid tumor.

V and J are TRBV28 and TRBJ2-3, with 7 bases aligning to TRBD1. V trimming: 5 bases; J trimming: 5 bases; junction bases outside the gene matches: 16. This CDR3 spans 17 amino acids. Germline V gene data show CDR1 as MDHEN and CDR2 as SYDVKM. The CDR3 loop is CASSAYGTAEAGDTQYF. In nucleotides, the CDR3 is TGTGCCAGCAGTGCTTACGGGACAGCGGAGGCGGGAGATACGCAGTATTTT. Full variable domain (outside the CDR3, taken from reference TRBV28 and TRBJ2-3): DVKVTQSSRYLVKRTGEKVFLECVQDMDHENMFWYRQDPGLGLRLIYFSYDVKMKEKGDIPEGYSVSREKKERFSLILESASTNQTSMYLCASSAYGTAEAGDTQYFGPGTRLTVL.

This clonotype was counted a few times. The rearrangement joins TRBV7-9 to TRBJ1-3, with D possibly TRBD1 on 5 matching bases. V was trimmed by 8 bases and J by 2 bases, leaving 13 bases between them. CDR1 and CDR2 from the germline V gene are SEHNR and FQNEAQ (reference sequence). This CDR3 has 14 residues. The chain's CDR3 is CASGRGEAGNTIYF. DNA for the CDR3: TGTGCCAGCGGTAGAGGGGAAGCTGGAAACACCATATATTTT.

For this clonotype: Relative to the germline gene, one junction end is altered; a read error may explain this. The rearrangement joins TRBV9 to TRBJ1-6; D call uncertain. CDR1 is SGDLS, CDR2 YYNGEE, per germline. This CDR3 is built from 14 residues. CDR3: CASSHLGRDSPLHF. In DNA form, the CDR3 reads TGCGCCAGCAGCCACCTGGGAAGGGATTCACCCCTCCACTTT.

The V call is TRBV6-2 or TRBV6-3, the J call TRBJ2-7, with D possibly being TRBD2 (5 bases). Germline lookup yields CDR1 MNHEY and CDR2 SVGEGT. The CDR3 has 14 amino acids. Trimming removed 6 bases at V and 0 bases at J, with 12 bases between. The CDR3 bases are TGTGCCAGCAGATGGACTGGGAGCTCCTACGAGCAGTACTTC. Residues: CASRWTGSSYEQYF.

The chain recombines TRBV24-1 with TRBJ1-3; D is ambiguous. The germline V gene encodes CDR1 KGHDR and CDR2 SFDVKD. The CDR3 is 14 amino acids. Trimming stripped 6 bases from V and 4 bases from J, with 12 bases between. In DNA form, the CDR3 reads TGTGCCACCAGTTCATCTGTCTCCGGAAACACCATATATTTT. Translated, it gives CATSSSVSGNTIYF.

V is TRBV7-6 and J is TRBJ2-1, with 14 bases that match TRBD2. Trimming at V came to 6 bases and at J to 2 bases, leaving 3 bases not matched to a gene. The CDR3 loop spans 16 amino acids. Germline V gives CDR1 SGHVS, CDR2 FNYEAQ. CDR3 coding DNA: TGTGCCAGCAGTCCGGGACTAGCGGGGGCCTACAATGAGCAGTTCTTC. Translating it yields CASSPGLAGAYNEQFF.

This chain joins TRBV20-1 and TRBJ2-7, with TRBD2 matching over 9 bases. Germline V gene data show CDR1 as DFQATT and CDR2 as SNEGSKA (reference sequence). The CDR3 length is 16 residues. The V gene end was trimmed by 0 bases and the J gene end by 2 bases; junction bases not matched to a gene: 8. The CDR3 spells CSARDGSGRTPYEQYF. The DNA for the CDR3 is TGCAGTGCTAGAGATGGGAGCGGGAGGACACCCTACGAGCAGTACTTC.

This chain joins TRBV6-1 and TRBJ1-1, with D uncertain. The CDR3 runs to 13 residues. V shed 6 bases and J shed 1 base, with 9 bases lying between them. The V gene's germline CDR1 is MNHNS and CDR2 SASEGT. The CDR3 here is CASRSTANTEAFF. The CDR3 nucleotides read TGTGCCAGCAGATCTACAGCGAACACTGAAGCTTTCTTT.

CDR3: CAWSGWGQFCYEQYF. The CDR3 bases are TGTGCCTGGAGTGGTTGGGGGCAGTTCTGCTACGAGCAGTACTTC. V is TRBV30 and J is TRBJ2-7; a possible D gene is TRBD1 (6 bases). Germline CDR1 GTSNPN, CDR2 SVGIG (reference sequence). Between the trimmed V and J ends, which lost 1 base and 3 bases, there was a span of 16 bases. The CDR3 totals 15 residues.

The chain has TRBV19 and TRBJ1-2; D is unresolved. The germline gives CDR1 LNHDA, CDR2 SQIVND (reference sequence). This CDR3 has 13 residues. The V and J ends lost 5 bases and 4 bases respectively, with 11 bases between them. The CDR3 DNA follows: TGTGCCAGTAGTTCTCGGGGTATCTATGGCTACACCTTC. Amino acid sequence: CASSSRGIYGYTF.

The J gene is TRBJ2-1, the V gene TRBV29-1; TRBD1 is a possible D gene (6 bases). This CDR3 comprises 13 residues. V gave up 1 base and J gave up 9 bases, with 13 bases separating them. CDR1 is SQVTM, CDR2 ANQGSEA, per germline. In DNA form, the CDR3 reads TGCAGCGTTGAAGTTCAAAGGGGGACTGAGCAGTTCTTC. It is translated as CSVEVQRGTEQFF.

The chain couples TRBV20-1 to TRBJ1-3; unclear D gene. Germline-derived CDR1 and CDR2 are DFQATT and SNEGSKA (reference sequence). The CDR3 has 12 residues. The germline V and J ends were trimmed by 1 base and 5 bases, with 6 bases remaining between them. In nucleotides, the CDR3 is TGCAGTGCTAGAGCCGGGAGAAACACCATATATTTT. Its translation: CSARAGRNTIYF.

The J gene is TRBJ2-5, the V gene TRBV7-2; 13 bases are a match to TRBD2. CDR1 and CDR2 (germline): SGHTA, FQGNSA. Losses at the gene ends were 3 bases for V and 4 bases for J; bases not matched to a gene: 11. This CDR3 comprises 18 residues. Here the CDR3 reads CASSFPLAGGPPPETQYF. The CDR3, as DNA: TGTGCCAGCAGCTTCCCACTAGCGGGAGGGCCCCCCCCAGAGACCCAGTACTTC. Together with reference TRBV7-2 and TRBJ2-5, the CDR3 gives the full variable domain: GAGVSQSPSNKVTEKGKDVELRCDPISGHTALYWYRQSLGQGLEFLIYFQGNSAPDKSGLPSDRFSAERTGGSVSTLTIQRTQQEDSAVYLCASSFPLAGGPPPETQYFGPGTRLLVL.

The chain has TRBV7-2 and TRBJ2-7, with D possibly TRBD2 on 6 matching bases. Germline assignment: CDR1 SGHTA and CDR2 FQGNSA. Trimming shortened V by 9 bases and J by 3 bases, and 18 bases separated the two germline ends. The CDR3 covers 14 residues. CDR3 nucleotide sequence: TGTGCCAGTAACCCCGGGACTGGCCTCTACGAGCAGTACTTC. Translated: CASNPGTGLYEQYF.

The V and J genes are TRBV24-1 and TRBJ2-7; no definite D call. With 4 bases removed from V and 4 bases from J, the gap between germline ends came to 10 bases. CDR1 KGHDR and CDR2 SFDVKD come from the germline V gene. The CDR3 length is 13 residues. CDR3 in DNA: TGTGCCACCAGTGACCCCATTAAGTACGAGCAGTACTTC. It encodes CATSDPIKYEQYF.

The chain carries TRBV6-5 and TRBJ1-2; D unclear. From germline, CDR1 is MNHEY and CDR2 SVGAGI. V lost 4 bases and J 8 bases, leaving 17 bases between the germline ends. The CDR3 covers 14 residues. CDR3 protein: CASSSPAAWRGYTF. The CDR3 nucleotides read TGTGCCAGCAGTTCCCCCGCCGCATGGAGGGGCTACACCTTC.

This chain links TRBV6-2 or TRBV6-3 with TRBJ1-1; D not certain. Germline V CDR1 and CDR2: MNHEY, SVGEGT. This CDR3 has 12 amino acids. Between the trimmed V and J ends, which lost 6 bases and 10 bases, there was a span of 15 bases. As DNA, the CDR3 is TGTGCCAGCAGGCCCGGCCTCGGACGAGCTTTCTTT. As protein: CASRPGLGRAFF.

The chain carries TRBV12-3 or TRBV12-4 and TRBJ2-2; D not resolved. The CDR3 consists of 15 residues. Trimming left V 2 bases short and J 6 bases short, with 13 bases between. The CDR3 DNA is TGTGCCAGCAGTTTATCTGGGCCCCTGGCCGGGGAGCTGTTTTTT. This encodes CASSLSGPLAGELFF.

The chain links TRBV5-6 to TRBJ1-3; D possibly corresponds to TRBD1 (5 bases). This CDR3 region has 14 residues. CDR1 is SGHDT and CDR2 is YYEEEE in the germline V gene. V lost 4 bases, J lost 4 bases, and 12 bases lay in between. CDR3 sequence reads: CASSRRDLGNTIYF. CDR3 coding DNA: TGTGCCAGCAGCCGCCGGGACCTAGGAAACACCATATATTTT. The full variable domain, in which reference TRBV5-6 and TRBJ1-3 provide the parts outside the CDR3, is DAGVTQSPTHLIKTRGQQVTLRCSPKSGHDTVSWYQQALGQGPQFIFQYYEEEERQRGNFPDRFSGHQFPNYSSELNVNALLLGDSALYLCASSRRDLGNTIYFGEGSWLTVV.

This chain connects TRBV6-1 to TRBJ1-2; D perhaps matches TRBD1 (6 bases). Germline V gene data show CDR1 as MNHNS and CDR2 as SASEGT. The CDR3 sequence is 16 residues long. Between the trimmed V and J ends, which lost 0 bases and 4 bases, there was a span of 15 bases. The CDR3 is CASSEAMWQGIYGYTF. In DNA, the CDR3 is TGTGCCAGCAGTGAAGCTATGTGGCAGGGGATCTATGGCTACACCTTC.

The gene calls are TRBV27 and TRBJ1-1, with D hard to call. This CDR3 is built from 15 residues. The germline V gene has CDR1 MNHEY and CDR2 SMNVEV (reference sequence). V was trimmed by 2 bases and J by 4 bases, leaving 14 bases between them. The CDR3 is CASSLIPGLVTEAFF. The CDR3 DNA reads as TGTGCCAGCAGTTTAATCCCCGGATTGGTCACTGAAGCTTTCTTT.

This clonotype was recorded a few times. The genes are TRBV19 and TRBJ2-7; TRBD2 might be the D (6 bases). The CDR3 runs to 15 residues. Germline V gives CDR1 LNHDA, CDR2 SQIVND (reference sequence). Trimming left V 1 base short and J 5 bases short, with 15 bases between. CDR3 nucleotides: TGTGCCAGTAGTATAGGAGGAGGGAACCACCACGAGCAGTACTTC. Protein: CASSIGGGNHHEQYF.

The chain recombines TRBV20-1 with TRBJ2-3, with D perhaps TRBD1 (6 bases). V was clipped by 3 bases and J by 4 bases, with 8 bases between them. This CDR3 is 12 amino acids long. In germline, CDR1 is DFQATT, CDR2 SNEGSKA (reference sequence). The CDR3 DNA reads as TGCAGTGCTAGTCCAGGGGCAGATACGCAGTATTTT. This codes for CSASPGADTQYF.

This clonotype was counted a few times. V gene TRBV11-2 combines with J gene TRBJ2-7; 8 bases fit TRBD1. Germline V gives CDR1 SGHAT, CDR2 FQNNGV. The CDR3 totals 14 residues. V shed 3 bases and J 3 bases; nucleotides not matched to a gene: 4. CDR3 loop: CASSFPGQGYEQYF. The CDR3, as DNA: TGTGCCAGCAGCTTCCCTGGACAGGGCTACGAGCAGTACTTC.

This clonotype is a singleton in its sample. One junction end does not reproduce the germline sequence, and a read error may be involved. The genes are TRBV4-2 and TRBJ1-5; 11 nucleotides line up with TRBD1. This CDR3 spans 15 amino acids. From germline, CDR1 is LGHNA and CDR2 YNFKEQ. The CDR3 sequence is CASSQDRGRNQPQHF. In nucleotides, the CDR3 is TGCGCCAGCAGCCAGGACAGGGGGCGAAACCAGCCCCAGCATTTT.

A few counts support this clonotype. The V call is TRBV6-6, the J call TRBJ2-7; perhaps TRBD1 as D (5 bases). The CDR3 length is 15 residues. Deletions cut 5 bases from V and 0 bases from J, with 14 bases between. The germline CDR1 and CDR2 sequences are MNHNY and SVGAGI (reference sequence). The CDR3 DNA reads TGTGCCAGCAGTCCAGGGTCTGCCCGCTCCTACGAGCAGTACTTC. Encoded protein: CASSPGSARSYEQYF.

The chain links TRBV20-1 to TRBJ1-1; D remains ambiguous. Trimming took off 3 bases at V and 0 bases at J, with 11 bases between the two ends. The CDR3 consists of 14 residues. Germline CDR1 is DFQATT and CDR2 is SNEGSKA (reference sequence). CDR3 protein: CSASPGLVNTEAFF. Here the CDR3 DNA reads TGCAGTGCTAGTCCCGGACTGGTGAACACTGAAGCTTTCTTT.